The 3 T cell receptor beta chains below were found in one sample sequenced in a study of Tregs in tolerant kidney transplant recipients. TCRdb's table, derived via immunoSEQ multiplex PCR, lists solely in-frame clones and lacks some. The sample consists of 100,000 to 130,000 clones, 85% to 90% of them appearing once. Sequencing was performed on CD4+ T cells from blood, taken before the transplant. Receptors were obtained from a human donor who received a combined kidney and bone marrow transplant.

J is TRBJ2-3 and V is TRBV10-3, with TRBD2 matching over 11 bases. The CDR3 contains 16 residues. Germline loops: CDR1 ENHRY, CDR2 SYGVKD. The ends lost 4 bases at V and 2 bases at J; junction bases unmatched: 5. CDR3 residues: CAISGGTSGVTDTQYF. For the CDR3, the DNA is TGTGCCATCAGTGGGGGGACTAGCGGAGTCACAGATACGCAGTATTTT.

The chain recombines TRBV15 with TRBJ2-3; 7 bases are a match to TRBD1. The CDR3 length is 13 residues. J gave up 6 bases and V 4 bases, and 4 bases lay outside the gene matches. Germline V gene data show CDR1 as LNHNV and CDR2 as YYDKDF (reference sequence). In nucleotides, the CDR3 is TGTGCCACCAGCATTGGGACAGTTGATACGCAGTATTTT. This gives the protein CATSIGTVDTQYF.

For the CDR3, the DNA is TGCGCCAGCAGCTTGGACCCGCAGGGAAGTACCGGGGAGCTGTTTTTT. Protein: CASSLDPQGSTGELFF. The chain employs TRBV5-1 and TRBJ2-2, with D possibly TRBD1 on 5 matching bases. This CDR3 comprises 16 residues. Looked up from germline, CDR1 is SGHRS and CDR2 is YFSETQ. V dropped 0 bases and J dropped 5 bases, with 14 bases sitting between them.